The entry below gives a single TCR beta chain sequence along with its context. Its antigen is as yet unknown. The junction had 8 bases not matched to a gene; V was cut back by 4 bases and J by 3 bases. Per the germline V gene, CDR1 is SGHDN and CDR2 is FVKESK. The CDR3 has 15 residues. This entry belongs to a study of graft-versus-host responses after intestinal transplantation. Background on the study: Anti-thymocyte globulin induction preceded about 3 years of tacrolimus and steroid maintenance in all recipients.

The study, taken as a whole, reports: Circulating GvH clone levels at their peak were associated with HvG declines (early post-transplant). Investigators detected GvH clones in recipient marrow, with some emerging earlier in ileum or blood.

Profiled with immunoSEQ multiplex PCR; TCRdb holds only in-frame clones, not every one. The repertoire has about 90,000 clones, 92% of them found once; the top ten carry about 0.28%. V is TRBV14 and J is TRBJ2-7; TRBD2 matches at 8 bases. Here the sequenced sample was unstimulated CD4+ T cells sorted from spleen or lymph node cells, taken before intestinal transplant. This TCR was sampled from a human donor who received an intestinal transplant. The CDR3 loop reads CASSLRTSRIYEQYF. The CDR3 DNA follows: TGTGCCAGCAGCCTCCGGACTAGCCGAATCTACGAGCAGTACTTC.